A single sample gave rise to the 22 T cell receptor beta chains below, sequenced in a study of radiotherapy plus CTLA-4 blockade in lung cancer. Method: immunoSEQ multiplex PCR; TCRdb's copy keeps in-frame clones and lacks some. The sample includes 75,000 to 95,000 clones, approximately 79% of them seen just once. The source was peripheral blood, collected from a patient treated with radiotherapy plus ipilimumab. The receptor set was obtained from a human donor with non-small cell lung cancer that progressed on radiotherapy plus ipilimumab.

V and J are TRBV19 and TRBJ1-5; TRBD1 agrees at 10 bases. The V segment lost 10 bases and the J segment 6 bases; nucleotides outside the gene matches: 6. In germline, CDR1 is LNHDA, CDR2 SQIVND (reference sequence). The CDR3 loop spans 13 amino acids. The CDR3 nucleotides are TGTGCCACTCGGGACAGGGGCCCTCAGCCCCAGCATTTT. Translation: CATRDRGPQPQHF.

This clone was detected only once. The gene calls are TRBV9 and TRBJ2-7; 8 bases are a match to TRBD2. Germline V gene sequence: CDR1 SGDLS, CDR2 YYNGEE. The CDR3 has 15 residues. The V segment lost 4 bases and the J segment 3 bases; nucleotides outside the gene matches: 9. In DNA form, the CDR3 reads TGTGCCAGCAGCCCTCGGACTAGCACAAACTACGAGCAGTACTTC. It yields the protein CASSPRTSTNYEQYF. The full variable domain, rest sourced from reference TRBV9 and TRBJ2-7, is DSGVTQTPKHLITATGQRVTLRCSPRSGDLSVYWYQQSLDQGLQFLIQYYNGEERAKGNILERFSAQQFPDLHSELNLSSLELGDSALYFCASSPRTSTNYEQYFGPGTRLTVT.

V and J are TRBV5-1 and TRBJ2-5; D gene uncertain. CDR1 is SGHRS and CDR2 is YFSETQ in the germline V gene. V shed 7 bases and J shed 3 bases, with 10 bases lying between them. The length of the CDR3 is 12 residues. The CDR3 reads CASRATEETQYF. Here the CDR3 DNA reads TGCGCCAGCCGCGCAACAGAAGAGACCCAGTACTTC.

This chain connects TRBV2 to TRBJ2-1; 11 bases agree with TRBD1. CDR3 size: 13 residues. CDR1 SNHLY and CDR2 FYNNEI come from the germline V gene. Trimming removed 7 bases from V and 9 bases from J; junction bases left unmatched: 5. CDR3 protein: CASTGQGAGEQFF. As DNA, the CDR3 is TGTGCCAGCACTGGACAGGGGGCGGGTGAGCAGTTCTTC. The whole variable domain, filled in from reference TRBV2 and TRBJ2-1, reads EPEVTQTPSHQVTQMGQEVILRCVPISNHLYFYWYRQILGQKVEFLVSFYNNEISEKSEIFDDQFSVERPDGSNFTLKIRSTKLEDSAMYFCASTGQGAGEQFFGPGTRLTVL.

This chain joins TRBV19 and TRBJ1-5; D might be TRBD1 (6 bases). This CDR3 has 14 residues. Looked up from germline, CDR1 is LNHDA and CDR2 is SQIVND (reference sequence). The germline V and J ends were trimmed by 4 bases and 7 bases, with 14 bases remaining between them. The CDR3 region is CASSTTGRGQPQHF. Here the CDR3 DNA reads TGTGCCAGTAGTACTACAGGGAGGGGACAGCCCCAGCATTTT.

J is TRBJ2-1 and V is TRBV7-3; D remains unclear. The V end lost 1 base, the J end lost 4 bases, and 5 bases lay between the germline ends. Germline V lookup: CDR1 SGHTA, CDR2 FQGTGA. CDR3 length: 13 residues. In nucleotides, the CDR3 is TGTGCCAGCAGCTTAAACCCTTACAATGAGCAGTTCTTC. It translates to CASSLNPYNEQFF.

The rearrangement links TRBV10-3 to TRBJ1-2; 9 nucleotides agree with TRBD1. The CDR3 is made up of 16 amino acids. Trimming at V came to 7 bases and at J to 7 bases, leaving 16 bases not matched to a gene. The germline V gene has CDR1 ENHRY and CDR2 SYGVKD. CDR3 amino acids: CAITGTGRLGSGGYTF. The DNA of the CDR3 is TGTGCCATCACGGGGACAGGGAGGTTGGGATCCGGTGGCTACACCTTC.

The J gene is TRBJ1-1, the V gene TRBV5-4; the match to TRBD1 covers 10 bases. Losses at the gene ends were 2 bases for V and 4 bases for J; bases not matched to a gene: 8. Germline V CDR1 and CDR2: SGHNT, YYREEE (reference sequence). The CDR3 has 16 residues. CDR3 sequence (DNA): TGTGCCAGCAGCTTTCCGGGACAGGGGCCCAGCACTGAAGCTTTCTTT. Translating it yields CASSFPGQGPSTEAFF.

The chain links TRBV29-1 to TRBJ2-5; D is unclear. V was pared by 3 bases and J by 5 bases, with 13 bases between. CDR1 and CDR2 (germline): SQVTM, ANQGSEA. The CDR3 has 13 residues. The CDR3: CSVDLRAPETQYF. In DNA, the CDR3 is TGCAGCGTTGATCTACGGGCTCCGGAGACCCAGTACTTC.

The chain employs TRBV4-3 and TRBJ1-1; the D is unclear. Germline V gives CDR1 LGHNA, CDR2 YSLEER. V was pared by 0 bases and J by 7 bases, with 6 bases between. The CDR3 runs to 12 residues. CDR3 protein: CASSQDRSEAFF. CDR3 nucleotide sequence: TGCGCCAGCAGCCAAGATCGGAGTGAAGCTTTCTTT.

The V and J genes are TRBV2 and TRBJ2-2; D possibly matches TRBD1 or TRBD2 (6 bases each). The germline CDR1 and CDR2 sequences are SNHLY and FYNNEI. V was clipped by 7 bases and J by 7 bases, with 16 bases between them. The CDR3 length is 14 residues. CDR3 sequence: CASIGGLGGGELFF. The CDR3 region has the DNA TGTGCCAGCATCGGGGGCTTGGGAGGCGGGGAGCTGTTTTTT.

The chain recombines TRBV18 with TRBJ1-5; D is uncertain. The CDR3 sequence is 15 residues long. Germline assignment: CDR1 KGHSH and CDR2 LQKENI. V lost 3 bases and J lost 7, with 16 bases in between. The CDR3 nucleotides read TGTGCCAGCTCACCCGATACCCGGGGTGGGCAGCCCCAGCATTTT. The encoded protein is CASSPDTRGGQPQHF.

This clone was detected only once. The rearrangement joins TRBV5-1 to TRBJ2-2; TRBD2 matches 10 bases. This CDR3 has 16 amino acids. J lost 5 bases, V lost 2 bases, and 6 bases had no gene match. From germline, CDR1 is SGHRS and CDR2 YFSETQ. The CDR3 DNA reads as TGCGCCAGCAGCTTTCTAGCGGGAGCGGGTACCGGGGAGCTGTTTTTT. It encodes CASSFLAGAGTGELFF.

The V gene is TRBV29-1, the J gene TRBJ2-5, with D possibly matching TRBD1 (6 bases). Germline-derived CDR1 and CDR2 are SQVTM and ANQGSEA. The CDR3 covers 14 residues. V was clipped by 4 bases and J by 2 bases, with 14 bases between them. As DNA, the CDR3 is TGCAGCGTTGTCGAGGGTAGGGGGCAAGAGACCCAGTACTTC. Its protein is CSVVEGRGQETQYF.

V gene TRBV28 combines with J gene TRBJ1-4; D unclear. The germline gives CDR1 MDHEN, CDR2 SYDVKM. The CDR3 has 15 amino acids. V lost 2 bases and J 3 bases, leaving 10 bases between the germline ends. CDR3 in amino acids: CASSLEGEANEKLFF. CDR3 nucleotide sequence: TGTGCCAGCAGTTTAGAGGGAGAGGCTAATGAAAAACTGTTTTTT.

This clone has just a few counts. This rearrangement joins TRBV18 to TRBJ2-7; D not resolved. This CDR3 is built from 14 residues. Per the germline V gene, CDR1 is KGHSH and CDR2 is LQKENI. Trimming cost V 2 bases and J 2 bases, with 10 bases left between them. The CDR3 sequence is CASSPGRAAYEQYF. The CDR3 bases are TGTGCCAGCTCACCAGGTCGGGCGGCCTACGAGCAGTACTTC.

This clone has a single count. The rearrangement joins TRBV6-1 to TRBJ2-5; unclear D gene. The CDR3 length is 14 residues. Germline V gene sequence: CDR1 MNHNS, CDR2 SASEGT. V lost 8 bases to trimming and J lost 5 bases, with 18 bases between them. CDR3 nucleotides: TGTGCCAGCGCAGAACACCAAACCCCCGAGACCCAGTACTTC. Amino acid sequence: CASAEHQTPETQYF.

The V and J genes are TRBV6-1 and TRBJ2-7, with D hard to call. CDR1 MNHNS and CDR2 SASEGT come from the germline V gene. V gave up 2 bases and J gave up 0 bases, with 14 bases separating them. The CDR3 consists of 16 residues. The CDR3 bases are TGTGCCAGCAGTGAATTTGGCAAGGGCTTCTCCTACGAGCAGTACTTC. Its translation is CASSEFGKGFSYEQYF.

The chain couples TRBV27 to TRBJ2-2, with 7 bases matching TRBD1. V dropped 7 bases and J dropped 3; count of bases not matched to a gene: 5. Germline CDR1 MNHEY, CDR2 SMNVEV (reference sequence). The CDR3 extends over 14 amino acids. CDR3 bases: TGTGCCAGCACCGAAGACAGGGACACCGGGGAGCTGTTTTTT. It yields the protein CASTEDRDTGELFF.

The rearrangement uses TRBV15 and TRBJ1-2; D remains unclear. V lost 0 bases to trimming and J lost 0 bases, with 11 bases between them. CDR1 and CDR2 from the germline V gene are LNHNV and YYDKDF (reference sequence). This CDR3 has 16 amino acids. DNA for the CDR3: TGTGCCACCAGCAGAGATAGGGCGATAGCTAACTATGGCTACACCTTC. Translated: CATSRDRAIANYGYTF.

The chain links TRBV5-1 to TRBJ2-7; a weak D match, TRBD1 (5 bases). V lost 4 bases and J lost 2, with 7 bases in between. The CDR3 is made up of 12 amino acids. Germline CDR1 SGHRS, CDR2 YFSETQ. The CDR3 DNA reads as TGCGCCAGCAGCCAGGGAACCTACGAGCAGTACTTC. This codes for CASSQGTYEQYF.

The V and J genes are TRBV28 and TRBJ1-1; D unresolved. There are 13 residues in the CDR3. CDR1 is MDHEN, CDR2 SYDVKM, per germline. V gave up 2 bases and J gave up 4 bases, with 8 bases separating them. The CDR3 here is CASSLVAATEAFF. The CDR3 DNA follows: TGTGCCAGCAGTTTAGTAGCCGCCACTGAAGCTTTCTTT.